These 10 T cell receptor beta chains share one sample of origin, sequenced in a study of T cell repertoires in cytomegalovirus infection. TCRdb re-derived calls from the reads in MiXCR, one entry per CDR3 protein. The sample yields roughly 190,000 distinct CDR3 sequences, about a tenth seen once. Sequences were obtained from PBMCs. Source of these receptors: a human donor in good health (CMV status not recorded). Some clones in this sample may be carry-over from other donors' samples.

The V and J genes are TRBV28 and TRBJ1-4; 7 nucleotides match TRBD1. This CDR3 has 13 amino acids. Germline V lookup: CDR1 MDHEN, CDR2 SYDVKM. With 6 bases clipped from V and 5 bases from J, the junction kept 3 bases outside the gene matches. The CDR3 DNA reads TGTGCCAGCAGCGGGACAGAAAATGAAAAACTGTTTTTT. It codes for CASSGTENEKLFF.

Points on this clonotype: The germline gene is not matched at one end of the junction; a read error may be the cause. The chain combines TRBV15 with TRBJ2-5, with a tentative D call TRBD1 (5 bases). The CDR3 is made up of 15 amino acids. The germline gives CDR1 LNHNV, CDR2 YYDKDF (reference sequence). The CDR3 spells CATSRNQGSREAQYF. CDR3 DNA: TGTGCCACCAGCCGCAATCAGGGCAGCAGAGAGGCCCAGTACTTC.

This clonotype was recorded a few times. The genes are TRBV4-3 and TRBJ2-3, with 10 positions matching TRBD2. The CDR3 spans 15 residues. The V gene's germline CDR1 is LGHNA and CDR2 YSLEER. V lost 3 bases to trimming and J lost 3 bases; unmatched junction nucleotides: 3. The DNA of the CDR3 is TGCGCCAGCAGCCACGGGACTAGCGAAACAGATACGCAGTATTTT. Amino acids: CASSHGTSETDTQYF.

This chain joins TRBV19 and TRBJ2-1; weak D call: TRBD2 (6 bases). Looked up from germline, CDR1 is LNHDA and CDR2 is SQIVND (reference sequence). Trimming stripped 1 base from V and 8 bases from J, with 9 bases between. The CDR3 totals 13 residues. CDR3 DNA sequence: TGTGCCAGTAGTATAGGGAGGGGAGATGAGCAGTTCTTC. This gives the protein CASSIGRGDEQFF. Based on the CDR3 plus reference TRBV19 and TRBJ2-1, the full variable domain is DGGITQSPKYLFRKEGQNVTLSCEQNLNHDAMYWYRQDPGQGLRLIYYSQIVNDFQKGDIAEGYSVSREKKESFPLTVTSAQKNPTAFYLCASSIGRGDEQFFGPGTRLTVL.

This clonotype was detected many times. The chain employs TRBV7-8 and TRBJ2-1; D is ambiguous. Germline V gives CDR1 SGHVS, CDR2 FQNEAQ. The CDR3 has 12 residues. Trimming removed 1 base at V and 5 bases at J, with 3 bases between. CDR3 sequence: CASSLGDNEQFF. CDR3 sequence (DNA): TGTGCCAGCAGCTTAGGTGACAATGAGCAGTTCTTC.

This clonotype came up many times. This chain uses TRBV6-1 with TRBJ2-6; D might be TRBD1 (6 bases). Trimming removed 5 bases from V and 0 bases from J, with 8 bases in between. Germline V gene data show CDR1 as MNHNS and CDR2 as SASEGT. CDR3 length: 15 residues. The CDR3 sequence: CASSRDTSGANVLTF. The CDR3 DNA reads TGTGCCAGCAGTAGGGACACCTCTGGGGCCAACGTCCTGACTTTC.

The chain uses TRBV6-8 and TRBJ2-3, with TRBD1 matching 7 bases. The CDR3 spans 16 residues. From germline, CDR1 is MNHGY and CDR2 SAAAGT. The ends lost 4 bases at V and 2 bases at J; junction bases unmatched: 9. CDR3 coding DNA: TGTGCCAGCAGTTTCCGAAGGGGGCGGAACACAGATACGCAGTATTTT. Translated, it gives CASSFRRGRNTDTQYF.

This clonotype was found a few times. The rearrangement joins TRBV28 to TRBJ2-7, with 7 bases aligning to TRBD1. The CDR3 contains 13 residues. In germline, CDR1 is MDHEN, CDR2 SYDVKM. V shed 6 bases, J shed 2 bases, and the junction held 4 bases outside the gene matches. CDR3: CASRTGQTYEQYF. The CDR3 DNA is TGTGCCAGCAGGACAGGGCAAACCTACGAGCAGTACTTC.

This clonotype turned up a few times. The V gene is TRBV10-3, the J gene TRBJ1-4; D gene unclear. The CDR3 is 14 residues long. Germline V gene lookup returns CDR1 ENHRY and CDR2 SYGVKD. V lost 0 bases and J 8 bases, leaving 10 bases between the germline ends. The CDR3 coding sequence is TGTGCCATCAGTGAGTCGACTTATAGGGAAAAACTGTTTTTT. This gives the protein CAISESTYREKLFF.

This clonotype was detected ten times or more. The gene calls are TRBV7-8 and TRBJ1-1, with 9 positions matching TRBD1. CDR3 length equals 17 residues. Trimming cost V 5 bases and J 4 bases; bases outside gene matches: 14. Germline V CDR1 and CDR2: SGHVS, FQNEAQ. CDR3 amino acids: CASSANPGQGFGTEAFF. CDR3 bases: TGTGCCAGCAGCGCCAATCCAGGACAGGGGTTTGGCACTGAAGCTTTCTTT.